Listed below are T cell receptor beta chains from one sample, sequenced in a study of shared T cell receptors in the human thymus. Profiled with immunoSEQ multiplex PCR; TCRdb holds only in-frame clones, not every one. The sample has hundreds of thousands of clones, around 89% seen once. This sample was also put to use in a study of human thymus T cells.

The source material was thymocytes. The source of these receptors is a boy in the first two years of life with a congenital heart defect. CDR3s include the opening cysteine and the closing phenylalanine or tryptophan. A D gene is named only where the DNA matches it firmly. Clone size, where shown, is once, few, many, or a class for clones that have expanded.

V gene	clone size	CDR3 length	D gene	J gene	CDR3 DNA	CDR3 protein
TRBV9	.	15	TRBD2	TRBJ2-7	TGTGCCAGCAGCCCCGGGCTAGCGGGGCCCTACGAGCAGTACTTC	CASSPGLAGPYEQYF
TRBV11-2	.	15	.	TRBJ2-1	TGTGCCAGCAGCTTATGGGCATTCCAATACAATGAGCAGTTCTTC	CASSLWAFQYNEQFF
TRBV10-3	.	13	.	TRBJ2-5	TGTGCCATCAGTGAGACTAGAGACGAGACCCAGTACTTC	CAISETRDETQYF
TRBV7-2	.	16	TRBD2	TRBJ2-3	TGTGCCAGCAGCTGGGGACTAGCGGGGGGCACAGATACGCAGTATTTT	CASSWGLAGGTDTQYF
TRBV7-9	.	14	.	TRBJ2-2	TGTGCCAGCAGCGAAGGACTGCTGGCCGGGGAGCTGTTTTTT	CASSEGLLAGELFF
TRBV7-9	.	17	TRBD1	TRBJ1-2	TGTGCCAGCCCCGGTGACAGGGCTTTTCTCGGGGGCCATGGCTACACCTTC	CASPGDRAFLGGHGYTF
TRBV6-5	once	15	TRBD2	TRBJ2-7	TGTGCCAGCAGCAGGGACTACGTAGGATCCTACGAGCAGTACTTC	CASSRDYVGSYEQYF
TRBV28	few	15	TRBD1	TRBJ2-7	TGTGCCAGCAGTTTAACCGGGACAGGGGAGTACGAGCAGTACTTC	CASSLTGTGEYEQYF
TRBV19	.	16	TRBD2	TRBJ2-3	TGTGCCAGTAGTTTCATCCGGGACTATACCACAGATACGCAGTATTTT	CASSFIRDYTTDTQYF
TRBV4-3	.	15	TRBD1	TRBJ2-7	TGCGCCAGCAGCGCACGGGACAGGGGACCCCTCGAGCAGTACTTC	CASSARDRGPLEQYF
TRBV27	.	19	.	TRBJ2-7	TGTGCCAGCAGTCCCCTGGCATCTCCTGGGGGCTTCAGCTCCTACGAGCAGTACTTC	CASSPLASPGGFSSYEQYF
TRBV14	.	15	TRBD1	TRBJ1-1	TGTGCCAGCAGCGCTTTGACAGGGGGCCCTGGAACGGCTTTCTTT	CASSALTGGPGTAFF
TRBV6-5	.	15	.	TRBJ1-4	TGTGCCAGCAGCTCGACCAGGGTCGGGAATGAAAAACTGTTTTTT	CASSSTRVGNEKLFF
TRBV5-1	.	15	TRBD2	TRBJ2-1	TGCGCCAGCAGCCCGACTAGCGGGAGGGCTGGTGAGCAGTTCTTC	CASSPTSGRAGEQFF
TRBV19	.	15	TRBD2	TRBJ2-1	TGTGCCACATCCTCTAATAGCGGGAGGAGCAATGAGCAGTTCTTC	CATSSNSGRSNEQFF
TRBV10-3	.	19	.	TRBJ2-1	TGTGCCATCAGTACTGGTGGTGTATTACTACCGTCCTCCTACAATGAGCAGTTCTTC	CAISTGGVLLPSSYNEQFF
TRBV5-6	.	17	.	TRBJ2-1	TGTGCCAGCAGCTTGGGGGGGGGCCCTAGCTCCTACAATGAGCAGTTCTTC	CASSLGGGPSSYNEQFF
TRBV27	.	13	TRBD1	TRBJ1-2	TGTGCCAGCAGCGATACAGGGGGTTATGGCTACACCTTC	CASSDTGGYGYTF
TRBV29-1	.	14	TRBD1	TRBJ2-6	TGCAGCGTTGAGGACAGGGGGAACTCTCACGTCCTGACTTTC	CSVEDRGNSHVLTF
TRBV19	.	15	.	TRBJ2-7	TGTGCCAGTAGTAAGGGGGTTAAATATAAGTACGAGCAGTACTTC	CASSKGVKYKYEQYF
TRBV6-1	.	16	TRBD1	TRBJ2-5	TGTGCCAGCAGTGAAGAATGGACAGGGTCTATAGAGACCCAGTACTTC	CASSEEWTGSIETQYF
TRBV30	.	16	TRBD1	TRBJ1-4	TGTGCCTGGGGGGTAGGGGGCAGAGCTGCTAATGAAAAACTGTTTTTT	CAWGVGGRAANEKLFF
TRBV9	.	16	.	TRBJ1-1	TGTGCCAGCAGCCCCCGGCCAGGGAGGTTGGACACTGAAGCTTTCTTT	CASSPRPGRLDTEAFF
TRBV10-1	.	17	.	TRBJ2-2	TGCGCCAGCAGCAAAACAGGGAAACCGTTTGGGACCGGGGAGCTGTTTTTT	CASSKTGKPFGTGELFF
TRBV5-4	.	20	TRBD2	TRBJ2-1	TGTGCCAGCAGCCTAGGACCTACTAGCGGGAGACCAAGCTCCTACAATGAGCAGTTCTTC	CASSLGPTSGRPSSYNEQFF
TRBV2	.	20	TRBD1	TRBJ2-7	TGTGCCAGCCGTGAGACAGGGGTCAAGTCGGAAGAAGGTCTATTTCACGAGCAGTACTTC	CASRETGVKSEEGLFHEQYF
TRBV5-6	.	15	.	TRBJ2-1	TGTGCCAGCAGCCTGAGAGGGAGACCTTACAATGAGCAGTTCTTC	CASSLRGRPYNEQFF
TRBV18	.	14	.	TRBJ1-2	TGTGCCAGCTCACCACCGGCAGGGAACTATGGCTACACCTTC	CASSPPAGNYGYTF